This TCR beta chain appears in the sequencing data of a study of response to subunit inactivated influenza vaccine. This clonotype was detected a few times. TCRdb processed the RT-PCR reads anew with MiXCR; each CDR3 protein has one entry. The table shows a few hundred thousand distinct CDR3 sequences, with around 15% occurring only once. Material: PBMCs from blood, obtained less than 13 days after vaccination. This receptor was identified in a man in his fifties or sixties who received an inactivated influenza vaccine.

The CDR3 coding sequence is TGCGCCAGCAGCTTGGCCCCCGGGACAGATTCTTACGAGCAGTACTTC. Encoded protein: CASSLAPGTDSYEQYF. The chain carries TRBV5-1 and TRBJ2-7, with 7 positions matching TRBD1. The CDR3 consists of 16 residues. Germline CDR1 reads SGHRS; CDR2 reads YFSETQ. Unmatched junction bases numbered 10, after V lost 0 bases and J lost 4 bases.